The rows below give T cell receptor beta chains drawn from one sample of a study of blood T cell repertoires in COVID-19. Data came from immunoSEQ multiplex PCR; TCRdb stores just in-frame clones and leaves some out. The data show roughly 250,000 clones, about 86% seen once. Sequenced input: peripheral blood. These receptors all come from a woman in her 30s with COVID-19, enrolled during active disease. Both conserved end residues are trimmed from each CDR3. Only some rows state a clone size, as once, few, many or a class for expanded clones.

j_call clone_size v_call cdr3_aa
TRBJ2-1 - TRBV4-2 ASSQDRRQAGGNEQF
TRBJ2-1 - TRBV14 ASSQDFPPGGSEYNEQF
TRBJ2-3 - TRBV7-9 ASSSNRDTQY
TRBJ1-2 - TRBV28 ASSQGPYGYT
TRBJ1-5 - TRBV30 AFNRGTQPQH
TRBJ2-2 - TRBV10-1 ATTRTTNTGELF
TRBJ1-5 few TRBV6-6 ASSGHRGAQPQH
TRBJ1-6 once TRBV3-1/TRBV3-2 ASREGQGWNSPLH
TRBJ2-3 - TRBV2 ASRGGTSGPSQY
TRBJ1-2 - TRBV28 ASSLAYRGGYT
TRBJ2-3 - TRBV11-2 ASSHLRTDTQY
TRBJ1-1 - TRBV2 ASRATGLVLAF
TRBJ2-7 - TRBV7-9 ASGGSEQY
TRBJ2-1 - TRBV5-1 ASSSQREQF
TRBJ1-3 - TRBV5-5 ASSLLPGTGNTIY
TRBJ2-3 - TRBV6-6 ASSYSAGGPTDTQY
TRBJ2-5 - TRBV6-5 ASSSGTSGSETQY
TRBJ2-3 - TRBV10-1 ASSEADTQY
TRBJ1-1 - TRBV27 ASRPTGGRTEAF
TRBJ1-6 - TRBV6-5 ASSYGQKGNSPLH
TRBJ2-7 - TRBV5-4 ASSQRGEPGRKQY
TRBJ1-2 - TRBV6-2/TRBV6-3 ASSSPGSNYGYT
TRBJ2-3 - TRBV14 ASSQGANGGQLRDTQY
TRBJ1-2 - TRBV5-1 ASSLGQPPYGYT
TRBJ2-2 - TRBV7-2 ASSYGTSGGGGTGELF
TRBJ2-1 - TRBV28 ASSFSGMGEQF
TRBJ1-3 - TRBV7-6 ASSFPDTIY
TRBJ2-7 - TRBV6-5 ASRSGTGVSYEQY
TRBJ1-2 few TRBV7-8 ASSYRRGNYGYT
TRBJ2-3 - TRBV4-1 ASSLAPAGSTDTQY
TRBJ2-5 few TRBV20-1 SANEGSLRETQY
TRBJ1-6 - TRBV19 ASSPRDRLNSPLH
TRBJ2-5 - TRBV7-2 ASSLNGGGLETQY
TRBJ1-1 - TRBV7-9 ASSSMGTEAF
TRBJ2-5 - TRBV7-8 ASSLTGTGAGAQY
TRBJ1-1 - TRBV6-7 ASSYPTGSTEAF
TRBJ2-1 - TRBV5-5 ASSFTAQRGPSSYNEQF
TRBJ2-5 - TRBV5-8 AHMRWRGAKETQY
TRBJ1-6 - TRBV27 ASSFGAGNSPLH
TRBJ2-7 - TRBV29-1 SVGTGRLQY
TRBJ2-3 - TRBV6-5 ASSMRTSTDTQY
TRBJ1-5 once TRBV6-6 ASSYGRVRQPQH
TRBJ2-3 - TRBV11-2 ASSLVFQTSTDTQY
TRBJ2-7 - TRBV6-5 ASRTGQGYSYEQY
TRBJ2-1 - TRBV27 ASSPPGGYNEQF
TRBJ1-5 - TRBV5-4 ASSLGANQPQH
TRBJ1-2 - TRBV5-1 ASSEGQGRYGYT
TRBJ2-7 once TRBV5-5 ASTPRTATYEQY
TRBJ2-4 - TRBV4-2 ASSQDRAGAGAKNIQY
TRBJ2-4 once TRBV3-1/TRBV3-2 ASSHLQGRENIQY
TRBJ1-5 - TRBV6-5 ASSYSKRSNQPQH
TRBJ2-1 - TRBV19 ASSIVLMYNEQF
TRBJ1-2 few TRBV6-6 ASSYSSGNYGYT
TRBJ1-2 few TRBV3-1/TRBV3-2 ASSQRGAYLVGYT